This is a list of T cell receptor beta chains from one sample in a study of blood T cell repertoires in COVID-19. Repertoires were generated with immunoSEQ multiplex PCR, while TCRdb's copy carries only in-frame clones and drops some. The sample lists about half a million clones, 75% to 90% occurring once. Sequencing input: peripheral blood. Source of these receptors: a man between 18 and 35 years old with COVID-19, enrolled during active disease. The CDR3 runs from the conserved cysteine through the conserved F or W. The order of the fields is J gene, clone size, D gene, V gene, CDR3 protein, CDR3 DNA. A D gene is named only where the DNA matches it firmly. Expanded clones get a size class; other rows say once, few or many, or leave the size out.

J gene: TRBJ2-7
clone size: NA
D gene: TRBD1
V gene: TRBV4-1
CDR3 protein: CASSQGQGLAEQYF
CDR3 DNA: TGCGCCAGCAGCCAGGGACAGGGGCTAGCCGAGCAGTACTTC

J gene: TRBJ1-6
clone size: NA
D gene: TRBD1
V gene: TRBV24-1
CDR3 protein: CATSVVGQGSRGTNSPLHF
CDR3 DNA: TGTGCCACCAGTGTCGTGGGACAGGGGTCTCGAGGGACCAATTCACCCCTCCACTTT

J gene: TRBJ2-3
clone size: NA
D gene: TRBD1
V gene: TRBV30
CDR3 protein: CAWDGTGGRDTQYF
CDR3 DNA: TGTGCCTGGGACGGGACAGGGGGCAGAGATACGCAGTATTTT

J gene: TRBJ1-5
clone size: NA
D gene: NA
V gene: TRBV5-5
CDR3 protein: CASSLEGTFGQPQHF
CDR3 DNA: TGTGCCAGCAGCTTGGAAGGAACGTTCGGGCAGCCCCAGCATTTT

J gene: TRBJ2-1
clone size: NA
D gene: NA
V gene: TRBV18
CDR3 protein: CASSPLGTEGSNEQFF
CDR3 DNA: TGTGCCAGCTCCCCTTTGGGCACTGAGGGCTCCAATGAGCAGTTCTTC

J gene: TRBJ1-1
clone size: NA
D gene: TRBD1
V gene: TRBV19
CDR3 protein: CAIWTGGTGGVNTEAFF
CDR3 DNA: TGTGCCATCTGGACAGGCGGGACAGGGGGTGTGAACACTGAAGCTTTCTTT

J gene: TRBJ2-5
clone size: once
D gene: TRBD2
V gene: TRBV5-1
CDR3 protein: CASSFTPRGDQETQYF
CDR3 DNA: TGCGCCAGCAGTTTTACCCCCCGGGGGGACCAAGAGACCCAGTACTTC

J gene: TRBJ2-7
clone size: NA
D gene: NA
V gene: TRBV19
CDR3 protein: CASSTKQQGLHYEQYF
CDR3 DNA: TGTGCCAGTAGTACAAAACAACAGGGCTTGCACTACGAGCAGTACTTC

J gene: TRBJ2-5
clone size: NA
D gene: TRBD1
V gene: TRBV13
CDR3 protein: CASSLGWGQEETQYF
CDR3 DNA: TGTGCCAGCAGCTTAGGATGGGGACAGGAAGAGACCCAGTACTTC

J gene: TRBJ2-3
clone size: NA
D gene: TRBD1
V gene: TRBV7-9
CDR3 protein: CASSLTTGGTNTQYF
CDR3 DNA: TGTGCCAGCAGCTTAACGACAGGGGGGACGAATACGCAGTATTTT

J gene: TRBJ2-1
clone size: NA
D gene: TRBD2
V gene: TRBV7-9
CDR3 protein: CASSLARVGRAGNEQFF
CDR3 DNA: TGTGCCAGCAGCTTAGCGCGGGTCGGGAGGGCCGGTAATGAGCAGTTCTTC

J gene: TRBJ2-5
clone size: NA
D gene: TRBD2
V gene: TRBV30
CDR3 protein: CAWSVNFREGKETQYF
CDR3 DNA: TGTGCCTGGAGTGTAAATTTCCGGGAGGGCAAAGAGACCCAGTACTTC

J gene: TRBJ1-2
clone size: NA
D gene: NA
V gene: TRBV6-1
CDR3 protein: CATSDPRVPYGYTF
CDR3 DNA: TGTGCCACCAGTGACCCGAGGGTGCCCTATGGCTACACCTTC

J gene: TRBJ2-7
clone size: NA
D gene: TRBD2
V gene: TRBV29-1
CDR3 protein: CSVAGLAGYEQYF
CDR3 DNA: TGCAGCGTTGCAGGACTAGCGGGCTACGAGCAGTACTTC

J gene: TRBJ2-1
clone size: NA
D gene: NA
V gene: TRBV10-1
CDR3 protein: CASSDFGPEPNEQFF
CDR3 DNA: TGCGCCAGCAGTGATTTTGGCCCTGAACCCAATGAGCAGTTCTTC

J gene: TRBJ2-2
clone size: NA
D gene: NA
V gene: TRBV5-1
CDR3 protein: CASSPQVGQTGELFF
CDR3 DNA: TGCGCCAGCAGCCCCCAAGTAGGACAGACCGGGGAGCTGTTTTTT

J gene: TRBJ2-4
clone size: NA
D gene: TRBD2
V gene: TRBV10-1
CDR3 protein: CARVPSGGEENIQYF
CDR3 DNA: TGCGCCAGGGTGCCTAGCGGAGGGGAGGAAAACATTCAGTACTTC

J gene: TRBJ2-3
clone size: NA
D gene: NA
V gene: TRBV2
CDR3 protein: CASRQGRDTQYF
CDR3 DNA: TGTGCCAGCCGGCAGGGCAGAGATACGCAGTATTTT

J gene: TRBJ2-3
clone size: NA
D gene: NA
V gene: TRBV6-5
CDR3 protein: CASSYSSGPQYF
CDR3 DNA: TGTGCCAGCAGTTACTCGAGCGGACCGCAGTATTTT

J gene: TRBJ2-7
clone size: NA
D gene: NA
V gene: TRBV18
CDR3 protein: CASSPGMRDEQYF
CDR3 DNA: TGTGCCAGCTCACCGGGAATGAGGGACGAGCAGTACTTC

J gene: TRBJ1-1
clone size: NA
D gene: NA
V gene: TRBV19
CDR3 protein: CASSIVSQGTEAFF
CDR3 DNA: TGTGCCAGTAGTATAGTCAGCCAGGGGACTGAAGCTTTCTTT

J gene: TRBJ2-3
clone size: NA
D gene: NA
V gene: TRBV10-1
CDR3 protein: CASSNRDSSTDTQYF
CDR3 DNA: TGCGCCAGCTCAAACCGGGACTCCAGCACAGATACGCAGTATTTT

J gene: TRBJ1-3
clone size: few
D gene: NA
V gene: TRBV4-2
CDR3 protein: CASSQDPAGPSSGNTIYF
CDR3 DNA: TGTGCCAGCAGCCAAGATCCGGCAGGTCCGAGCTCTGGAAACACCATATATTTT

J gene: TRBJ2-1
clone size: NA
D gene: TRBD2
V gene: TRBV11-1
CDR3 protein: CASSYLAGKQFF
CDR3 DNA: TGTGCCAGCAGTTACCTAGCGGGGAAGCAGTTCTTC

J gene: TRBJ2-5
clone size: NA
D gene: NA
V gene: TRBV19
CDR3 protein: CASNKGETETQYF
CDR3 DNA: TGTGCCAGCAATAAGGGGGAAACGGAGACCCAGTACTTC

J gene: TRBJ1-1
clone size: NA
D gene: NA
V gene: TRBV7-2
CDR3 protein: CASSPVSTKLGMNTEAFF
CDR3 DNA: TGTGCCAGCAGCCCCGTATCGACTAAACTGGGGATGAACACTGAAGCTTTCTTT

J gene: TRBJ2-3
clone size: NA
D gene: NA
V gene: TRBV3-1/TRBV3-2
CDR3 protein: CASSQGPLSTDTQYF
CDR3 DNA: TGTGCCAGCAGCCAAGGGCCTCTTAGCACAGATACGCAGTATTTT

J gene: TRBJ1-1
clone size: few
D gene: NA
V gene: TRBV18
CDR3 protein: CASSPRQELTTEAFF
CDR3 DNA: TGTGCCAGCTCACCACGACAGGAACTTACTACTGAAGCTTTCTTT

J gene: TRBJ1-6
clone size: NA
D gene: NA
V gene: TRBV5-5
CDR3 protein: CASRTQANSPLHF
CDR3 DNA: TGTGCCAGCCGAACTCAGGCTAATTCACCCCTCCACTTT

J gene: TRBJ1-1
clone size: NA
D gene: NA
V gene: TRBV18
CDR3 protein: CASSPGQMNTEAFF
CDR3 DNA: TGTGCCAGCTCACCTGGGCAGATGAACACTGAAGCTTTCTTT

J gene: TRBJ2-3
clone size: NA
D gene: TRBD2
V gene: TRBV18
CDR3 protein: CASSPTSGNSRDTQYF
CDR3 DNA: TGTGCCAGCTCACCAACTAGCGGGAACAGTAGGGATACGCAGTATTTT

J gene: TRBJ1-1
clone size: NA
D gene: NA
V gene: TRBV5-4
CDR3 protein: CASSVRGGGGNTEAFF
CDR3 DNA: TGTGCCAGCAGCGTTCGGGGAGGGGGAGGGAACACTGAAGCTTTCTTT

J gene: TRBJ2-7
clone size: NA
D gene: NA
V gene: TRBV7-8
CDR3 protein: CASSFAAGSYEQYF
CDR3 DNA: TGTGCCAGCAGCTTTGCGGCAGGGTCGTACGAGCAGTACTTC

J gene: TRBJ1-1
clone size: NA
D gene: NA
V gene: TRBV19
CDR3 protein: CASSNLQGLNTEAFF
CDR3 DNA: TGTGCCAGTAGTAACCTGCAGGGGTTGAACACTGAAGCTTTCTTT

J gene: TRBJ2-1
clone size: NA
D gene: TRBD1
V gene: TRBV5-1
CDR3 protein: CASSLDGQGAHEQFF
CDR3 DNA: TGCGCCAGCAGCTTGGATGGACAGGGGGCCCATGAGCAGTTCTTC

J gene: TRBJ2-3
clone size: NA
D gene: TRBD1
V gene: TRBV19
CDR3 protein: CASRTSGGPDTQYF
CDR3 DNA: TGTGCCAGTAGGACGTCAGGGGGCCCAGATACGCAGTATTTT

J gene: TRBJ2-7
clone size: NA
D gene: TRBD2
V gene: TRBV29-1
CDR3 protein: CSVVPGRGEQYF
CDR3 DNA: TGCAGCGTTGTCCCGGGGAGGGGCGAGCAGTACTTC

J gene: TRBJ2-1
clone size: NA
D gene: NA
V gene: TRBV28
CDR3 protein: CASSFLTKGTYNEQFF
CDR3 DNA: TGTGCCAGCAGTTTCTTGACAAAGGGGACCTACAATGAGCAGTTCTTC

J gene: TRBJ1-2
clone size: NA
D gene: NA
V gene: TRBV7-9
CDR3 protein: CASSLGEHYGYTF
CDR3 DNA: TGTGCCAGCAGCTTGGGAGAGCACTATGGCTACACCTTC

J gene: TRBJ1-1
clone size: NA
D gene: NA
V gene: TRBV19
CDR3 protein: CASRLRVHQGWATEAFF
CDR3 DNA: TGTGCCAGTAGATTGAGGGTCCATCAAGGGTGGGCCACTGAAGCTTTCTTT

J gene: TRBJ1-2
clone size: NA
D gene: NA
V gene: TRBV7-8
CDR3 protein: CASSLDSPNYGYTF
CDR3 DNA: TGTGCCAGCAGCTTAGACAGCCCTAACTATGGCTACACCTTC

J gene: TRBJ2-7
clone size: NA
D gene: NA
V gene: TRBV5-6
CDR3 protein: CASSLGGGPEQYF
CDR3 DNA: TGTGCCAGCAGCTTGGGAGGGGGACCCGAGCAGTACTTC